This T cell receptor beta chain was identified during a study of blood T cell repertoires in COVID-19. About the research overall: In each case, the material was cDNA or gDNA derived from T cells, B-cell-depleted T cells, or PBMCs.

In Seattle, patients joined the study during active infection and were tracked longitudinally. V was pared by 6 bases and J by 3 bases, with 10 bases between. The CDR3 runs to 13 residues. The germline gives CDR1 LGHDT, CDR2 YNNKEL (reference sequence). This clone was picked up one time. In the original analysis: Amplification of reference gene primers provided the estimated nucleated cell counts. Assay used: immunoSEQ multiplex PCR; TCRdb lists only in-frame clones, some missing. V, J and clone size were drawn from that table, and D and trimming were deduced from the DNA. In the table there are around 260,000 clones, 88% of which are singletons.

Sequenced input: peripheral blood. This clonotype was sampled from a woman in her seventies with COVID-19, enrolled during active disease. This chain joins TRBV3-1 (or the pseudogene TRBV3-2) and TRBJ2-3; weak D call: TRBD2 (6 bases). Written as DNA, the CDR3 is TGTGCCAGCAGATACGGGGGAACAGATACGCAGTATTTT. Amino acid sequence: CASRYGGTDTQYF.